The table lists the clone carrying this TCR beta chain with many counts. Its antigen remains unidentified. Treatment was busulfan-fludarabine conditioning, a marrow graft, and cyclophosphamide on days +3 and +4. This entry belongs to a study of T cells after posttransplantation cyclophosphamide. Regarding the study as a whole: Blood and skin or GI T cell repertoires showed limited TRB overlap. Later post-transplant blood repertoires were often dominated by donor CD8+ memory clones. TRB clonality was highly associated with recipient CMV seropositivity and reactivation.

Germline loops: CDR1 SGHRS, CDR2 YFSETQ. The CDR3 totals 13 residues. The V gene lost 1 base and the J gene lost 4 bases, with 8 bases spanning the gap. The method was immunoSEQ multiplex PCR; TCRdb's version includes in-frame clones alone and lacks a portion of them. The sample yields over 15,000 clones, without any singletons. V is TRBV5-1 and J is TRBJ1-2; unclear D gene. The sample here was PBMCs, taken after allogeneic stem cell transplant with posttransplant cyclophosphamide. The clonotype was recovered from a female patient in her 30s who received an allogeneic stem cell transplant from a related donor, was CMV-positive, and had no GVHD. The graft donor may be the source of some T cells. This CDR3 reads CASSLRPGYGYTF. CDR3 in DNA: TGCGCCAGCAGCTTGCGGCCGGGCTATGGCTACACCTTC.